Below, one TCR beta chain is given with its context. Germline V gene lookup returns CDR1 ENHRY and CDR2 SYGVKD. This CDR3 has 14 amino acids. V shed 7 bases and J shed 3 bases, with 14 bases lying between them. This specimen belongs to a study of blood T cells in healthy people across ages. Through a sample-barcoded 5' primer and a J-beta primer mix, a second PCR was run for roughly 6 to 12 cycles. MiXCR was run by TCRdb on the 5' RACE reads, yielding one entry per CDR3 protein. The data show 600,000 to 650,000 distinct CDR3 sequences, with roughly 50% seen just once and approximately 37% held by the top ten.

This sequence originates from a man aged 55 to 70 in good health. Sequencing was carried out using blood. This chain links TRBV10-3 with TRBJ2-3; possible D gene TRBD2, 6 bases. The CDR3 is CAIKIGGQTDTQYF. The CDR3 nucleotides read TGTGCCATCAAAATCGGGGGTCAAACAGATACGCAGTATTTT.